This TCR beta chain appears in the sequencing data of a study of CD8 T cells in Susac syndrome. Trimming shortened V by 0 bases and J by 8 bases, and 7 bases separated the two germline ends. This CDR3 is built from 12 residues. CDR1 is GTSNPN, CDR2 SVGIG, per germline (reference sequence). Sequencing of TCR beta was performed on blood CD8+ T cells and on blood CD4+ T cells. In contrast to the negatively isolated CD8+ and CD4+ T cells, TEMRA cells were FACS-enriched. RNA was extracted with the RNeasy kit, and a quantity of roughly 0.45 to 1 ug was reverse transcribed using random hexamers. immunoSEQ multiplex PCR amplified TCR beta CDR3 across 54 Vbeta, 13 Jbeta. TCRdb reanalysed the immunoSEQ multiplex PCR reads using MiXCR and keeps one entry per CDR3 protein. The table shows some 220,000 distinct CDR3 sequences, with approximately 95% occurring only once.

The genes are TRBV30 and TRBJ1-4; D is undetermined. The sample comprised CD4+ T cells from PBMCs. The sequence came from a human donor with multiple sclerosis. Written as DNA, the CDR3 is TGTGCCTGGAGTGTATTCGCGGAAAAACTGTTTTTT. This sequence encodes CAWSVFAEKLFF.